The sequence of this TCR beta chain was determined in a study of blood T cell repertoires in COVID-19 (dated by TCRdb to between 2020 and 2021). In the study overall: Samples from collaborators originated in the United States, Italy and Spain and spanned both the acute and convalescent phases of COVID-19. The material from the prospective study consisted of cDNA or gDNA derived from T cells, B-cell-depleted T cells, or PBMCs. Subjects who had been exposed to COVID-19, were actively infected with it, or had recovered from it provided the deeply sampled blood TCRbeta repertoires that made up the dataset. The repertoires were released in a freely available public database intended as a resource for research on the immune response to SARS-CoV-2. The samples were drawn from two sources: the first 160 participants of the ongoing ImmuneRACE study, and 1,200 or so subjects contributed by 6 global collaborators. Sample metadata almost always included a de-identified subject ID, COVID-19 status, age in years and sex. Where HLA class I and class II types were available, the types were taken from metadata supplied by the sample provider, not from assay-based typing.

Overall study results and their limits: How much clinical and demographic metadata was included differed by source and by participant, and the metadata was provided uncurated.

The germline ends are 12 bases apart after V is trimmed by 2 bases and J by 2 bases. Measured from the cysteine to the phenylalanine, the CDR3 is 15 residues long. Just CDR3 DNA is preserved here, 45 bases in frame from base 1. Taken from the germline V gene (reference sequence), the CDR1 and CDR2 loops are LNHNV and YYDKDF. The collaborating institutions used their own protocols to collect whole blood in K2EDTA tubes. For TCRbeta analysis, collaborators shipped samples in one of three forms: frozen whole blood, isolated PBMCs, or DNA extracted from either of those sample types. To note about this clone: Its antigen has not been determined. Base qualities are not at hand, and no much larger clone is one base apart.

The immunoSEQ Assay, a bias-controlled multiplex PCR, was used to amplify TCRbeta CDR3 regions from genomic DNA. On the study's bioinformatics: The number of nucleated cells in each sample was estimated from the amplification of reference gene primers within the assay. To quantify the absolute abundance of each unique TCRbeta CDR3 rearrangement, sequence reads were collapsed and filtered. For each sample, productive Simpson clonality was calculated as the square root of Simpson's diversity index across productive rearrangements. This immuneACCESS table, as held by TCRdb, lists in-frame sequences with V and J called but not all clones. Of the missing ones, under half trace to an unresolved V gene in checked studies; the others have no known cause. That table is the source of V, J and clone size, and D and trimming were worked out from the DNA. A total of 120,000 to 150,000 clones appear in this sample, 80% to 85% of them only once. In total, the top ten clones hold roughly 8% of the sample.

This chain joins TRBV15 to TRBJ2-5; a confident D gene designation cannot be given. The sequenced sample consisted of peripheral blood. The source of this sequence is a human donor in a cohort sampled during active COVID-19. CDR3 region: CATSRNSGPQETQYF. The sequenced DNA is TGTGCCACCAGCAGAAACTCTGGGCCTCAAGAGACCCAGTACTTC. Here the CDR3 is joined to the reference TRBV15 and TRBJ2-5 genes, and the full variable domain is: DAMVIQNPRYQVTQFGKPVTLSCSQTLNHNVMYWYQQKSSQAPKLLFHYYDKDFNNEADTPDNFQSRRPNTSFCFLDIRSPGLGDTAMYLCATSRNSGPQETQYFGPGTRLLVL.